This T cell receptor beta chain is drawn from a study of T cells after yellow fever vaccination. Whole-study findings and limits: Shared CD4/CD8 clonotypes were a small share, likely from convergent recombination. Weaker overall was a secondary response that nonetheless peaked faster, on day 5 versus 15.

The V and J ends lost 5 bases and 1 base, in that order; junction bases with no gene match: 15. Germline assignment: CDR1 SGHTA and CDR2 FQGNSA. CDR3 length equals 20 residues. As concerns this clonotype: Its antigen is unknown.

Conversion of TCR transcripts into cDNA relied on 5'RACE template switching, which added a universal primer site and UMIs. From the 5' RACE reads, TCRdb called clonotypes with MiXCR, one entry per CDR3 protein. The data contain some 300,000 distinct CDR3 sequences, about 10% of them singletons. This material consisted of CD4+ T cells sorted from PBMCs, taken 45 days after the yellow fever booster vaccination. The clonotype comes from a man younger than 35 who received the YFV17D yellow fever vaccine. The V and J genes are TRBV7-2 and TRBJ2-6, with 9 bases aligning to TRBD1. The CDR3 DNA reads TGTGCCAGCAGCCGGATCGAACAGGGGGCAGTGTGGTCTGGGGCCAACGTCCTGACTTTC. Translating gives CASSRIEQGAVWSGANVLTF. The full variable domain, rest sourced from reference TRBV7-2 and TRBJ2-6, is GAGVSQSPSNKVTEKGKDVELRCDPISGHTALYWYRQSLGQGLEFLIYFQGNSAPDKSGLPSDRFSAERTGGSVSTLTIQRTQQEDSAVYLCASSRIEQGAVWSGANVLTFGAGSRLTVL.